This T cell receptor (beta chain) was documented in a study of Ad26.COV2.S vaccination and SARS-CoV-2 variants. Study-wide results and limits: Reported post-vaccination CD8+ and CD4+ T cell responses to spike showed substantial breadth.

On this clone itself: Its antigen remains unknown.

The CDR3 runs to 16 residues. Trimming left V 4 bases short and J 4 bases short, with 15 bases between. CDR1 is SGHRS, CDR2 YFSETQ, per germline. Libraries were prepared by immunoSEQ multiplex PCR; TCRdb keeps only in-frame clonotypes and omits some of them. Here the sample spans around 300,000 clones, roughly 91% being singletons. The sample's treatment: some 20 received Ad26.COV2.S at low or high dose, single or two shots; roughly 5 received placebo; per-sample allocation not given. Specimen acquisition occurred on day 63 following the initial vaccine or placebo injection. The chain recombines TRBV5-1 with TRBJ1-6, with D tentatively TRBD1 (6 bases). This specimen was peripheral blood, taken in a trial of Ad26.COV2.S vaccine versus placebo. The source is a person between 18 and 65 years old who received the Ad26.COV2.S COVID-19 vaccine or a placebo. The CDR3 spells CASSPVQGNYNSPLHF. CDR3 bases: TGCGCCAGCAGCCCTGTACAGGGAAATTATAATTCACCCCTCCACTTT.